This T cell receptor beta chain appears in the sequencing data of a study of Ad26.COV2.S vaccination and SARS-CoV-2 variants. Study context: Administration of Ad26.COV2.S was intramuscular, either once or twice 56 days apart.

Treatment denoted: some 19 received Ad26.COV2.S at low or high dose, single or two shots; about five received placebo; per-sample allocation not given. Collection of the samples took place on day 63 after the first injection of vaccine or placebo. Boston provided a donor who was an adult aged 18-55 years. Trimming took off 6 bases at V and 0 bases at J, with 14 bases between the two ends. The length of the CDR3 is 15 residues. Per germline, CDR1 SGHTA and CDR2 FQGNSA. Sequencing was performed with immunoSEQ multiplex PCR; in TCRdb, only in-frame clones are kept and a portion is missing. This sample carries about 400,000 clones, 89% of them seen once, and the ten largest clones take under 2%.

The V call is TRBV7-2, the J call TRBJ2-5; possible D gene TRBD2, 6 bases. The TCR comes from a person aged 18-60 years who received the Ad26.COV2.S COVID-19 vaccine or a placebo. The sample here was peripheral blood, taken in a trial of Ad26.COV2.S vaccine versus placebo. CDR3 DNA sequence: TGTGCCAGCAGGTATACTCTAGCGAACCAAGAGACCCAGTACTTC. Amino acids: CASRYTLANQETQYF.